This is a list of T cell receptor beta chains from one sample in a study of blood T cell repertoires in COVID-19. Assay: immunoSEQ multiplex PCR; the TCRdb copy retains only in-frame clones and omits some. The sample holds some 370,000 clones, around 90% seen once. Sequencing used peripheral blood. The receptors shown here come from a man between 18 and 29 years old with active or convalescent COVID-19. Each CDR3 is given with its conserved first and last residue. D genes are given only for firm matches. A row's size may be missing; if present it is once, few, many or a size class.

clone_size: .
j_call: TRBJ1-2
d_call: TRBD1
v_call: TRBV11-2
cdr3_nt: TGTGCCAGCAGGGACCGGGACAGGGACGTCTACACCTTC
cdr3_aa: CASRDRDRDVYTF

clone_size: .
j_call: TRBJ1-6
d_call: .
v_call: TRBV18
cdr3_nt: TGTGCCAGCTCACCCGTGGCAGGGATGAATTCACCCCTCCACTTT
cdr3_aa: CASSPVAGMNSPLHF

clone_size: .
j_call: TRBJ2-1
d_call: TRBD1
v_call: TRBV18
cdr3_nt: TGTGCCAGCTCACTTGACAGGGGTTCGGACAATGAGCAGTTCTTC
cdr3_aa: CASSLDRGSDNEQFF

clone_size: once
j_call: TRBJ2-7
d_call: TRBD2
v_call: TRBV6-5
cdr3_nt: TGTGCCATCTCGGGGGGGGCGGCCTACGAGCAGTACTTC
cdr3_aa: CAISGGAAYEQYF

clone_size: .
j_call: TRBJ2-1
d_call: .
v_call: TRBV6-5
cdr3_nt: TGTGCCTCCCGGTGGCAGGCAGACAATGAGCAGTTCTTC
cdr3_aa: CASRWQADNEQFF

clone_size: .
j_call: TRBJ2-5
d_call: .
v_call: TRBV5-1
cdr3_nt: TGCGCCAGCAGCTTCGGTCAGGGGTTCCAAGAGACCCAGTACTTC
cdr3_aa: CASSFGQGFQETQYF

clone_size: .
j_call: TRBJ2-3
d_call: TRBD2
v_call: TRBV30
cdr3_nt: TGTGCCTGGAGTAAAGCTAGCGGGACAGATACGCAGTATTTT
cdr3_aa: CAWSKASGTDTQYF

clone_size: .
j_call: TRBJ1-1
d_call: .
v_call: TRBV24-1
cdr3_nt: TGTGCCACCAGTGTCGTGAGGAACACTGAAGCTTTCTTT
cdr3_aa: CATSVVRNTEAFF

clone_size: .
j_call: TRBJ2-2
d_call: TRBD2
v_call: TRBV28
cdr3_nt: TGTGCCATGCAGGGACTAGCTGGCACCGGGGAGCTGTTTTTT
cdr3_aa: CAMQGLAGTGELFF

clone_size: .
j_call: TRBJ2-6
d_call: .
v_call: TRBV5-1
cdr3_nt: TGCGCCAGCAGCTTGCGAGCTGGGGCCAACGTGCTGACTTTC
cdr3_aa: CASSLRAGANVLTF

clone_size: .
j_call: TRBJ2-1
d_call: .
v_call: TRBV5-8
cdr3_nt: TGTGCCAGCAGCTTTTGGCTGTACAATGAGCAGTTCTTC
cdr3_aa: CASSFWLYNEQFF

clone_size: .
j_call: TRBJ2-1
d_call: .
v_call: TRBV4-3
cdr3_nt: TGCGCCAGCAGCCAATTGGGCACCTCCTACAATGAGCAGTTCTTC
cdr3_aa: CASSQLGTSYNEQFF

clone_size: .
j_call: TRBJ1-2
d_call: .
v_call: TRBV6-5
cdr3_nt: TGTGCCACCGTGGGGGCAGCTTATGGCTACACCTTC
cdr3_aa: CATVGAAYGYTF

clone_size: .
j_call: TRBJ1-3
d_call: .
v_call: TRBV6-5
cdr3_nt: TGTGCCAGCAGCAGAATCAGGGGTTCCGGAAACACCATATATTTT
cdr3_aa: CASSRIRGSGNTIYF

clone_size: .
j_call: TRBJ1-1
d_call: .
v_call: TRBV20-1
cdr3_nt: TGCAGTGCTAGTTCAGGTTCAGCGAACACTGAAGCTTTCTTT
cdr3_aa: CSASSGSANTEAFF

clone_size: .
j_call: TRBJ2-3
d_call: TRBD2
v_call: TRBV24-1
cdr3_nt: TGTGCCACCAGTGCGAGACTAGCGAACACAGATACGCAGTATTTT
cdr3_aa: CATSARLANTDTQYF

clone_size: .
j_call: TRBJ2-1
d_call: TRBD1
v_call: TRBV11-3
cdr3_nt: TGTGCCAGCAGCTTACTTGGCAGGGGGTGGGATGAGCAGTTCTTC
cdr3_aa: CASSLLGRGWDEQFF

clone_size: .
j_call: TRBJ1-5
d_call: .
v_call: TRBV21-1
cdr3_nt: TGTGCCAGGCTTTCGAGCAGGTGCAATCAGCCCCAGCATTTT
cdr3_aa: CARLSSRCNQPQHF

clone_size: .
j_call: TRBJ2-1
d_call: .
v_call: TRBV4-3
cdr3_nt: TGCGCCAGCAGCCAAGATTGGAGGTCTGAGCAGTTCTTC
cdr3_aa: CASSQDWRSEQFF

clone_size: .
j_call: TRBJ2-2
d_call: .
v_call: TRBV7-2
cdr3_nt: TGTGCCAGCAGCCCAAGGGGCAGCCTCACCGGGGAGCTGTTTTTT
cdr3_aa: CASSPRGSLTGELFF

clone_size: .
j_call: TRBJ2-7
d_call: TRBD1
v_call: TRBV6-5
cdr3_nt: TGTGCCTGCCGGGACAGCGGTTCCTACGAGCAGTACTTC
cdr3_aa: CACRDSGSYEQYF

clone_size: .
j_call: TRBJ1-4
d_call: TRBD1
v_call: TRBV10-3
cdr3_nt: TGTGCCATCAGCTCGACAGGGGAAAATGAAAAACTGTTTTTT
cdr3_aa: CAISSTGENEKLFF

clone_size: .
j_call: TRBJ1-4
d_call: .
v_call: TRBV19
cdr3_nt: TGTGCCAGTAGGGTGACACCAAACGTTAATGAAAAACTGTTTTTT
cdr3_aa: CASRVTPNVNEKLFF

clone_size: .
j_call: TRBJ1-6
d_call: TRBD1
v_call: TRBV5-1
cdr3_nt: TGCGCCAGCAGCAATCCCGGGACAGCTTATTCACCCCTCCACTTT
cdr3_aa: CASSNPGTAYSPLHF

clone_size: .
j_call: TRBJ1-4
d_call: TRBD1
v_call: TRBV7-9
cdr3_nt: TGTGCCAGCAGTCCACCGGGACAGGCGAATGAAAAACTGTTTTTT
cdr3_aa: CASSPPGQANEKLFF

clone_size: few
j_call: TRBJ1-1
d_call: .
v_call: TRBV7-6
cdr3_nt: TGTGCCAGCAGCTTATTAGGGGATTTGAACACTGAAGCTTTCTTT
cdr3_aa: CASSLLGDLNTEAFF

clone_size: once
j_call: TRBJ1-5
d_call: .
v_call: TRBV4-2
cdr3_nt: TGTGCCAGCAGCCAACCCGGGACAAGTAATCAGCCCCAGCATTTT
cdr3_aa: CASSQPGTSNQPQHF

clone_size: .
j_call: TRBJ1-3
d_call: .
v_call: TRBV18
cdr3_nt: TGTGCCAGCTCACCCGAGGATGATGCGGGGTTTGGAAACACCATATATTTT
cdr3_aa: CASSPEDDAGFGNTIYF

clone_size: .
j_call: TRBJ2-2
d_call: TRBD2
v_call: TRBV7-8
cdr3_nt: TGTGCCAGCAGCCCAGGCGGACTAGCGGGGATCGGGGAGCTGTTTTTT
cdr3_aa: CASSPGGLAGIGELFF

clone_size: .
j_call: TRBJ2-2
d_call: TRBD2
v_call: TRBV29-1
cdr3_nt: TGCAGCGCAAATAGCGGGGTTAACACCGGGGAGCTGTTTTTT
cdr3_aa: CSANSGVNTGELFF

clone_size: .
j_call: TRBJ2-7
d_call: TRBD1
v_call: TRBV11-1
cdr3_nt: TGTGCCAGCAGCTCGGGACAGGGACCCTACGAGCAGTACTTC
cdr3_aa: CASSSGQGPYEQYF

clone_size: .
j_call: TRBJ1-4
d_call: TRBD1
v_call: TRBV2
cdr3_nt: TGTGCCACTGAACGGGACAGGGGTAATGAAAAACTGTTTTTT
cdr3_aa: CATERDRGNEKLFF

clone_size: .
j_call: TRBJ2-1
d_call: TRBD1
v_call: TRBV4-3
cdr3_nt: TGCGCCAGCAGCCAGACAGGGTCTGAGCAGTTCTTC
cdr3_aa: CASSQTGSEQFF

clone_size: .
j_call: TRBJ2-3
d_call: .
v_call: TRBV29-1
cdr3_nt: TGCAGCGTTCAAGCTAGCACAGATACGCAGTATTTT
cdr3_aa: CSVQASTDTQYF

clone_size: .
j_call: TRBJ2-1
d_call: .
v_call: TRBV6-6
cdr3_nt: TGTGCCAGCAGTTACGGGGGACATGGTTCCTACAATGAGCAGTTCTTC
cdr3_aa: CASSYGGHGSYNEQFF

clone_size: .
j_call: TRBJ2-6
d_call: .
v_call: TRBV15
cdr3_nt: TGTGCCACCAGCAGAGACAGGGGACCTGGGGCCAACGTGCTGACTTTC
cdr3_aa: CATSRDRGPGANVLTF

clone_size: .
j_call: TRBJ1-1
d_call: .
v_call: TRBV3-1/TRBV3-2
cdr3_nt: TGTGCCAGCAGCCAATTGTCTGAGACTGAAGCTTTCTTT
cdr3_aa: CASSQLSETEAFF

clone_size: .
j_call: TRBJ1-2
d_call: .
v_call: TRBV4-3
cdr3_nt: TGCGCCAGCAGCCAAGATCAAGGAGGGGTTTATGGCTACACCTTC
cdr3_aa: CASSQDQGGVYGYTF

clone_size: .
j_call: TRBJ2-3
d_call: .
v_call: TRBV7-3
cdr3_nt: TGTGCCAGCAGCTTGGAGGGGGCGAGCACAGATACGCAGTATTTT
cdr3_aa: CASSLEGASTDTQYF

clone_size: few
j_call: TRBJ2-7
d_call: .
v_call: TRBV5-1
cdr3_nt: TGCGCCAGCAGCTTGGCGTCCGCGGAATACGAGCAGTACTTC
cdr3_aa: CASSLASAEYEQYF

clone_size: .
j_call: TRBJ2-7
d_call: .
v_call: TRBV27
cdr3_nt: TGTGCCAGCAGTCAGAAAGGGGGGGTCTACGAGCAGTACTTC
cdr3_aa: CASSQKGGVYEQYF

clone_size: .
j_call: TRBJ2-2
d_call: TRBD1
v_call: TRBV28
cdr3_nt: TGTGCCACCTTTCCGGCGGACAGGGATGCCGGGGAGCTGTTTTTT
cdr3_aa: CATFPADRDAGELFF

clone_size: .
j_call: TRBJ1-3
d_call: .
v_call: TRBV7-2
cdr3_nt: TGTGCCAGCAGCTTAGCGGCTTCGACAGGCGGAAACACCATATATTTT
cdr3_aa: CASSLAASTGGNTIYF

clone_size: few
j_call: TRBJ2-7
d_call: TRBD2
v_call: TRBV5-4
cdr3_nt: TGTGCCAGCAGGCCGAGTAGGGGAGGGCCCTACGAGCAGTACTTC
cdr3_aa: CASRPSRGGPYEQYF

clone_size: .
j_call: TRBJ1-5
d_call: .
v_call: TRBV2
cdr3_nt: TGTGCCAGCAGTGAAAAGGTGAGGAATCAGCCCCAGCATTTT
cdr3_aa: CASSEKVRNQPQHF

clone_size: .
j_call: TRBJ2-2
d_call: .
v_call: TRBV29-1
cdr3_nt: TGCAGCGTTGTTTTCTGGGGGGGCCTCACCGGGGAGCTGTTTTTT
cdr3_aa: CSVVFWGGLTGELFF

clone_size: .
j_call: TRBJ2-7
d_call: TRBD1
v_call: TRBV19
cdr3_nt: TGTGCCAGTAGTACCCAGGGGGCGAACGAGCAGTACTTC
cdr3_aa: CASSTQGANEQYF